This T cell receptor (beta chain) was found in a study of blood T cell repertoires in COVID-19. Turning to the study itself: Acute and convalescent COVID-19 specimens originated in the United States, Italy and Spain. The analysed material was cDNA or gDNA that came from T cells, B-cell-depleted T cells, or PBMCs.

Germline V gives CDR1 MDHEN, CDR2 SYDVKM. This CDR3 comprises 15 residues. The V end lost 1 base, the J end lost 5 bases, and 12 bases lay between the germline ends. This clone was recorded only once. Authors' processing steps: Reference gene primer amplification yielded estimated nucleated cell counts. Here immunoSEQ multiplex PCR was the method, and the copy in TCRdb shows in-frame clones only, minus some. V and J calls plus clone size are reproduced from that table; the DNA served to infer D and trimming. Seen here are about 130,000 clones, 60% to 80% observed once, and the top ten hold approximately 10%.

Specimen: peripheral blood. The clonotype comes from a man aged 60 to 75 who had recovered from COVID-19. V and J are TRBV28 and TRBJ2-4; D is perhaps TRBD1 (6 bases). In DNA, the CDR3 is TGTGCCAGCAGTTTATTGGGGGCTTCCGAAAACATTCAGTACTTC. It specifies CASSLLGASENIQYF.